The 14 T cell receptor beta chains listed next were all sequenced from one sample in a study of blood T cells in healthy people across ages. A second PCR, run for about 6 to 12 cycles, used a sample-barcoded 5' primer plus a J-beta primer mix. TCRdb independently ran MiXCR on the 5' RACE reads; one entry per CDR3 protein. Of more than 800,000 distinct CDR3 sequences in the sample, less than 35% were seen once. Sequenced sample: blood. The receptors were gathered from an elderly woman in good health.

This clonotype has more than one count but fewer than ten. Given a much more abundant clone one base away, this may be a read error. The chain recombines TRBV6-2 or TRBV6-3 with TRBJ2-3; D may match TRBD1 or TRBD2 (5 bases each). Per the germline V gene, CDR1 is MNHEY and CDR2 is SVGEGT. The CDR3 consists of 17 residues. CDR3 loop: CAGSYSLGREGTDTQYF. The DNA of the CDR3 is TGTGCCGGCAGTTACTCCCTCGGGCGAGAGGGGACAGATACGCAGTATTTT.

In its sample, this clonotype was seen many times. The chain has TRBV27 and TRBJ1-6; 9 nucleotides align to TRBD1. Per germline, CDR1 MNHEY and CDR2 SMNVEV (reference sequence). This CDR3 comprises 17 residues. Losses at the gene ends were 5 bases for V and 5 bases for J; bases not matched to a gene: 10. The CDR3 here is CASSPGWDRAHNSPLHF. Written as DNA, the CDR3 is TGTGCCAGCAGTCCGGGGTGGGACAGGGCTCATAATTCACCCCTCCACTTT.

This clonotype was detected only a few times. J is TRBJ1-5 and V is TRBV29-1; 7 bases align to TRBD1. Germline lookup yields CDR1 SQVTM and CDR2 ANQGSEA. CDR3 length: 13 amino acids. V dropped 4 bases and J dropped 6; count of bases not matched to a gene: 6. DNA of the CDR3: TGCAGCGTTGGAGAGGGGGCCTTTCAGCCCCAGCATTTT. Protein: CSVGEGAFQPQHF.

This sequence joins TRBV4-2 and TRBJ1-1; D remains ambiguous. Trimming took off 1 base at V and 2 bases at J, with 11 bases between the two ends. The CDR3 contains 15 residues. CDR1 is LGHNA and CDR2 is YNFKEQ in the germline V gene. The CDR3 DNA follows: TGTGCCAGCAGCCAAGTAAAAGGAGGTAACACTGAAGCTTTCTTT. This sequence encodes CASSQVKGGNTEAFF.

This clonotype was observed a few times. The rearrangement links TRBV6-2 or TRBV6-3 to TRBJ1-2; maybe TRBD1 (5 bases). Germline V CDR1 and CDR2: MNHEY, SVGEGT. The CDR3 spans 17 residues. V lost 2 bases to trimming and J lost 2 bases, with 18 bases between them. CDR3 in amino acids: CASSYPTALTANYGYTF. The CDR3 nucleotides read TGTGCCAGCAGTTACCCAACGGCCCTGACAGCGAACTATGGCTACACCTTC.

A few counts support this clonotype. The chain carries TRBV6-2 or TRBV6-3 and TRBJ1-2; 9 bases match TRBD1. The CDR3 sequence is 15 residues long. Germline CDR1 reads MNHEY; CDR2 reads SVGEGT. Unmatched junction bases numbered 13, after V lost 6 bases and J lost 8 bases. CDR3 DNA: TGTGCCAGCAGACCTGGACAGGGGAAAGGATTCGGCTACACCTTC. Translation gives CASRPGQGKGFGYTF.

This clonotype was detected a few times. This sequence may be a read error, since a much larger clone differs from it by one base. This chain connects TRBV6-6 to TRBJ2-5; the D gene is possibly TRBD2 (5 bases). The length of the CDR3 is 15 residues. Germline CDR1 is MNHNY and CDR2 is SVGAGI (reference sequence). V gave up 5 bases and J gave up 11 bases, with 24 bases separating them. In DNA form, the CDR3 reads TGTGCCAGCAGTCCGCCGGGGATAACATACAATGAGCAGTACTTC. This gives the protein CASSPPGITYNEQYF.

On this clonotype: This may stem from a read error, because a much larger clone lies one nucleotide away. Here the CDR3 omits its conserved ending phenylalanine or tryptophan, so a read error is the likely source. This chain connects TRBV5-1 to TRBJ2-4; TRBD1 might be the D (6 bases). V was shortened by 4 bases and J by 5 bases, with 16 bases between the two germline ends. This CDR3 has 15 residues. The germline gives CDR1 SGHRS, CDR2 YFSETQ. The CDR3 is CASSPGHRNQNIQYI. In nucleotides, the CDR3 is TGCGCCAGCAGCCCGGGACACAGAAACCAAAACATTCAGTACATC.

This clonotype was detected ten times or more. V and J are TRBV5-1 and TRBJ2-7; D is possibly TRBD2 (5 bases). This CDR3 spans 16 amino acids. The V gene's germline CDR1 is SGHRS and CDR2 YFSETQ. The V and J ends lost 0 bases and 3 bases respectively, with 16 bases between them. The CDR3 DNA is TGCGCCAGCAGCTTGGGTTCAGGAGGCTTCGACTACGAGCAGTACTTC. The encoded protein is CASSLGSGGFDYEQYF.

This clonotype was counted many times. The V gene is TRBV10-3, the J gene TRBJ2-7; TRBD1 is a possible D gene (6 bases). The CDR3 runs to 15 residues. Trimming took off 3 bases at V and 0 bases at J, with 12 bases between the two ends. CDR1 is ENHRY, CDR2 SYGVKD, per germline. The CDR3 region is CAISEKGGASYEQYF. For the CDR3, the DNA is TGTGCCATCAGTGAAAAAGGGGGTGCCTCCTACGAGCAGTACTTC.

At least ten counts were recorded for this clonotype. V gene TRBV25-1 combines with J gene TRBJ1-1, with no clear D. V was cut by 0 bases and J by 6 bases, with 11 bases left in between. Looked up from germline, CDR1 is MGHDK and CDR2 is SYGVNS. This CDR3 has 14 residues. The CDR3 loop reads CASSEYRPEAEAFF. CDR3 sequence (DNA): TGTGCCAGCAGTGAATACCGCCCAGAGGCTGAAGCTTTCTTT.

This clonotype was seen a handful of times. The rearrangement uses TRBV11-3 and TRBJ2-5, with D possibly TRBD1 on 6 matching bases. Trimming stripped 5 bases from V and 5 bases from J, with 15 bases between. The CDR3 runs to 14 residues. The germline V gene has CDR1 SGHNT and CDR2 YENEEA. Here the CDR3 DNA reads TGTGCCAGCAGCGGAACAGGGTCCGGGGAGACCCAGTACTTC. It specifies CASSGTGSGETQYF.

As for this clonotype: A clone one base away is much larger, so this may be a read error. This chain joins TRBV4-3 and TRBJ1-2; D gene ambiguous. The CDR3 runs 14 residues. Germline V gives CDR1 LGHNA, CDR2 YSLEER. V gave up 0 bases and J gave up 10 bases, with 15 bases separating them. The CDR3 nucleotides are TGCGCCAGCAGCCAAGAAACCGTAGGAGATGACTACACCTTC. Encoded protein: CASSQETVGDDYTF.

In its sample, this clonotype was seen many times. The rearrangement joins TRBV5-8 to TRBJ2-3; D call uncertain. This CDR3 has 14 amino acids. Per germline, CDR1 SGHTS and CDR2 YDEGEE. V lost 0 bases to trimming and J lost 5 bases, with 10 bases between them. The CDR3 sequence: CASSLDWAGDTQYF. The CDR3 coding sequence is TGTGCCAGCAGCTTGGACTGGGCAGGAGATACGCAGTATTTT.